This T cell receptor beta chain derives from a study of regulatory T cells in long-lasting Graves disease. Sample time point: persistent/refractory GD, antithyroid drugs over 5 years with positive TRAb. RNA extracted from PBMCs served as the sequencing template. With iRepertoire HTBI primers and Arm-PCR of CDR3 regions, TCR beta libraries were built. TCRdb re-derived calls from the multiplex PCR reads in MiXCR, one entry per CDR3 protein. The sample shows approximately 690,000 distinct CDR3 sequences, 25% to 35% of them seen only once. Study results and limitations: Favored usage of TRBV28, TRBJ1-2 and TRBJ2-5 was recorded in persistent disease. For persistent Graves' patients, TCR diversity was lower than for newly diagnosed ones.

V shed 2 bases and J 0 bases; nucleotides not matched to a gene: 13. Per germline, CDR1 MNHEY and CDR2 SVGAGI. The CDR3 consists of 19 residues. This clonotype was counted at least ten times. What it binds is not known. Sequencing used peripheral blood mononuclear cells (PBMCs), obtained when the disease was refractory, from a patient treated with antithyroid drugs. The receptor comes from a female donor with Graves disease. The V call is TRBV6-5, the J call TRBJ1-2; 9 bases align to TRBD1. The CDR3 DNA reads TGTGCCAGCAGTTACGAGTCTGCCGGGACAGGGTTACCTAACTATGGCTACACCTTC. It translates to CASSYESAGTGLPNYGYTF.